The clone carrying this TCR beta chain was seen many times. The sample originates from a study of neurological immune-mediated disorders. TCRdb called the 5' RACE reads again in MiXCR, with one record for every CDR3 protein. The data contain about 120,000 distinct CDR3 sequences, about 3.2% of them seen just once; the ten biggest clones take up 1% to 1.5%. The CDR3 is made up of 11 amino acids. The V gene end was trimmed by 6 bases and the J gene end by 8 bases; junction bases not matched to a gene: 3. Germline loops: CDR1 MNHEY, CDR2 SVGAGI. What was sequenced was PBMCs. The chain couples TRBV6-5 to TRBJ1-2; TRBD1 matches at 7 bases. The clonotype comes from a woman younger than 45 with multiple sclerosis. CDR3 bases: TGTGCCAGCAGCTACAGGGGCGGCTACACCTTC. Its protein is CASSYRGGYTF.